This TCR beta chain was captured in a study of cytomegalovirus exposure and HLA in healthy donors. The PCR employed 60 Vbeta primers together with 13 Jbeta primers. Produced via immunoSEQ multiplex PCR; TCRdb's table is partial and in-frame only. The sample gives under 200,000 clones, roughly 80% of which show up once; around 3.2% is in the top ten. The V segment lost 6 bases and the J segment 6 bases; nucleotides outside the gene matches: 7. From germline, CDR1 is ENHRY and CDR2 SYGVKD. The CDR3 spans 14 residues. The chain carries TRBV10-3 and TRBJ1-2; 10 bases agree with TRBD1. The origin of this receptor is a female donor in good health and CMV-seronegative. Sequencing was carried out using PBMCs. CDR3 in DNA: TGTGCCATCAGGAACCCCGGACAGGGGGATGGCTACACCTTC. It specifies CAIRNPGQGDGYTF.